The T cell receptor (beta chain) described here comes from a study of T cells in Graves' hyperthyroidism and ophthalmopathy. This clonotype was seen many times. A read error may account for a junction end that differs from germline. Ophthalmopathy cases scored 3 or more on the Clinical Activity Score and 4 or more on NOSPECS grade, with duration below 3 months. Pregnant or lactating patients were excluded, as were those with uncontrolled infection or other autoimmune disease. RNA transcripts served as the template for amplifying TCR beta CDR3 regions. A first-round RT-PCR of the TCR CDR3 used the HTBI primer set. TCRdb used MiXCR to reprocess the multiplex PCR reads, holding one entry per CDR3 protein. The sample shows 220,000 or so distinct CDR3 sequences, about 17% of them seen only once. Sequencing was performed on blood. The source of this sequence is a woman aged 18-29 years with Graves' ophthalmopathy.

CDR3 sequence reads: CASSAPGQGTYEQYF. The CDR3 bases are TGTGCCAGCTCAGCACCGGGACAGGGGACCTACGAGCAGTACTTC. This sequence joins TRBV18 and TRBJ2-7; 10 bases match TRBD1. The CDR3 covers 15 residues. CDR1 is KGHSH and CDR2 is LQKENI in the germline V gene. Variable domain in full (rest from reference TRBV18 and TRBJ2-7): NAGVMQNPRHLVRRRGQEARLRCSPMKGHSHVYWYRQLPEEGLKFMVYLQKENIIDESGMPKERFSAEFPKEGPSILRIQQVVRGDSAAYFCASSAPGQGTYEQYFGPGTRLTVT.